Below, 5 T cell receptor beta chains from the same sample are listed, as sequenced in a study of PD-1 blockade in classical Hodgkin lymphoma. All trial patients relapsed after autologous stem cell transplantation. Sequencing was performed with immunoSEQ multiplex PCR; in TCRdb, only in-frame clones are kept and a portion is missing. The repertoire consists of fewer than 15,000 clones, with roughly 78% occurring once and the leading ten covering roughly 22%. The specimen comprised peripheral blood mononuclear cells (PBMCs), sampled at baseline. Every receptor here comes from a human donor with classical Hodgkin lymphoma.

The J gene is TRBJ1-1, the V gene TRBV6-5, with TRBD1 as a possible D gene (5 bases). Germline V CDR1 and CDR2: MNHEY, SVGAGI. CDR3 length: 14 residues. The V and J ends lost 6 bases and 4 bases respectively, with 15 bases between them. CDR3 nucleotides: TGTGCCAGCAGCCGAGGGGTTGTAGGCACTGAAGCTTTCTTT. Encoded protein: CASSRGVVGTEAFF.

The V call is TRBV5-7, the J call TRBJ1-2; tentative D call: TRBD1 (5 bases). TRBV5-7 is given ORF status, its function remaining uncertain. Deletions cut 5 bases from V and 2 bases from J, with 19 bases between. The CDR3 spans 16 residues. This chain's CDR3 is CASRSERGAINYGYTF. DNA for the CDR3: TGTGCCAGCAGGAGTGAGAGGGGCGCAATAAACTATGGCTACACCTTC.

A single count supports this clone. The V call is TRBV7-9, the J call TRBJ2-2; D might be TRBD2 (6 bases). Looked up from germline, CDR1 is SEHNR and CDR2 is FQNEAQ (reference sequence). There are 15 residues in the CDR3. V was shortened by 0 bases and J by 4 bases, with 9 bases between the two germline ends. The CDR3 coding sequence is TGTGCCAGCAGCTTAGCGGAGGGACGCACCGGGGAGCTGTTTTTT. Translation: CASSLAEGRTGELFF. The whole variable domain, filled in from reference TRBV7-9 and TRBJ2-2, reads DTGVSQNPRHKITKRGQNVTFRCDPISEHNRLYWYRQTLGQGPEFLTYFQNEAQLEKSRLLSDRFSAERPKGSFSTLEIQRTEQGDSAMYLCASSLAEGRTGELFFGEGSRLTVL.

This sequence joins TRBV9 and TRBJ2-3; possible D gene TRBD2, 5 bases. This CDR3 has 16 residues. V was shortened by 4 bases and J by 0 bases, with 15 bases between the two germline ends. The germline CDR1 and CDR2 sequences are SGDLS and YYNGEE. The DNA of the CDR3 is TGTGCCAGCAGCCCCCGGACTCAGACTAGCACAGATACGCAGTATTTT. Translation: CASSPRTQTSTDTQYF.

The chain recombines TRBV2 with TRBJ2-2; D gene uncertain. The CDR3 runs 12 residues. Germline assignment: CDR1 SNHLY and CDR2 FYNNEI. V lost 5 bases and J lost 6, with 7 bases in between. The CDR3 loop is CASSFGSGELFF. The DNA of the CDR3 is TGTGCCAGCAGTTTTGGATCCGGGGAGCTGTTTTTT.